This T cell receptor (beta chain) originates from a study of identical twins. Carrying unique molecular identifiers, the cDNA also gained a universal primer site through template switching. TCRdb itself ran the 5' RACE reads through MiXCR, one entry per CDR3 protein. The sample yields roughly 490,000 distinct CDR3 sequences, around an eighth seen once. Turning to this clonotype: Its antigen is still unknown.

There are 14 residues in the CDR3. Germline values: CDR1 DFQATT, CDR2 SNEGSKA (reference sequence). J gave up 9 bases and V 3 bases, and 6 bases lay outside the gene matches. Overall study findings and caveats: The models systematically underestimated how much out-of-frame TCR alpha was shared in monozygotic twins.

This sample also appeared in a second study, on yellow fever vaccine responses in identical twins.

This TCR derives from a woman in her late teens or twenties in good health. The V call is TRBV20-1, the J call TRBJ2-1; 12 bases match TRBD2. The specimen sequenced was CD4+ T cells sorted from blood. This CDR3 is CSASRLAGDSEQFF. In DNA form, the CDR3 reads TGCAGTGCTAGCAGACTAGCGGGAGACAGTGAGCAGTTCTTC.